This T cell receptor beta chain was obtained from a study of blood T cell repertoires in COVID-19. Study-wide context: Spain, Italy and the United States supplied samples that represented acute and convalescent COVID-19. Sources were T cells, B-cell-depleted T cells, or PBMCs; the material itself was cDNA or gDNA.

Per the study methods: Reference gene primer amplification gave estimated nucleated cell counts. Libraries were prepared by immunoSEQ multiplex PCR; TCRdb keeps only in-frame clonotypes and omits some of them. From that table come the V and J calls and clone size; the DNA was used to work out D and trimming. Of about 300,000 clones listed, about 85% were seen once; the top ten hold 2% to 3%. Recovered status in Cohort 3 required two negative PCRs, clearance, or symptom resolution. CDR1 and CDR2 from the germline V gene are ENHRY and SYGVKD. The CDR3 runs 16 residues. V lost 0 bases to trimming and J lost 5 bases; unmatched junction nucleotides: 8.

The sequenced material came from PBMCs or T cells enriched from blood (not recorded which). The TCR was taken from a woman aged 50 to 65 who had recovered from COVID-19. V and J are TRBV10-3 and TRBJ1-1, with 8 nucleotides matching TRBD1. This CDR3 is CAISESMLTGGTEAFF. The CDR3 DNA reads as TGTGCCATCAGTGAGTCGATGTTAACAGGGGGGACTGAAGCTTTCTTT.